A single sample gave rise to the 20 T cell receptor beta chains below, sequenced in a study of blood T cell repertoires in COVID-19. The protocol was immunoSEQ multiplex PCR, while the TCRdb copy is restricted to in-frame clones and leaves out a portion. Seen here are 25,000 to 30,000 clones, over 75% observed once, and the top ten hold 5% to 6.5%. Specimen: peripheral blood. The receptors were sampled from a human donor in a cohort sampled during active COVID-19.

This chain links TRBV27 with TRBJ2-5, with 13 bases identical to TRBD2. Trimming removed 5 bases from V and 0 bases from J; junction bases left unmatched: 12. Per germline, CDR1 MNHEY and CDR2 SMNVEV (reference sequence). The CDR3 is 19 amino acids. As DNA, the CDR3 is TGTGCCAGCAGTACCTCGACTAGCGGGGGGTTGAAGTACCAAGAGACCCAGTACTTC. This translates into CASSTSTSGGLKYQETQYF.

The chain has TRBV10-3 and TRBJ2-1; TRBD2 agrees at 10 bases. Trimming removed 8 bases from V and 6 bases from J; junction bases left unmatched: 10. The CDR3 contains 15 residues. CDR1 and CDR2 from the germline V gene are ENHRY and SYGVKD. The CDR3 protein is CAISNSAGGANEQFF. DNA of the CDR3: TGTGCCATCTCTAATTCAGCGGGGGGGGCCAATGAGCAGTTCTTC.

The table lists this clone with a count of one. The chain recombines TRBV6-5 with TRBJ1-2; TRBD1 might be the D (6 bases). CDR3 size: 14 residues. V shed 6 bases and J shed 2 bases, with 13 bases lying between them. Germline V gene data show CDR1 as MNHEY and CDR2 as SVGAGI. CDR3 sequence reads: CASRWTVGNYGYTF. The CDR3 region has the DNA TGTGCCAGCAGGTGGACAGTCGGGAACTATGGCTACACCTTC.

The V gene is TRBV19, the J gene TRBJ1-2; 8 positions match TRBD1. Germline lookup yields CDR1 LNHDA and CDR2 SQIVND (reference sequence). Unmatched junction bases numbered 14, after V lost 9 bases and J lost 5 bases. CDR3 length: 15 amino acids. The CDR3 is CASAPRAGGKYGYTF. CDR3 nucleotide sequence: TGTGCCAGCGCCCCGCGCGCAGGGGGCAAGTATGGCTACACCTTC.

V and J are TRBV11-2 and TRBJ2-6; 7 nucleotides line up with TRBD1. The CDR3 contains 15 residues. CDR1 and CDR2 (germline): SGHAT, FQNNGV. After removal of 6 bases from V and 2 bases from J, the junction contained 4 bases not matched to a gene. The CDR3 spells CASRPTGAGANVLTF. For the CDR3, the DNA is TGTGCCAGCAGACCAACAGGGGCTGGGGCCAACGTCCTGACTTTC.

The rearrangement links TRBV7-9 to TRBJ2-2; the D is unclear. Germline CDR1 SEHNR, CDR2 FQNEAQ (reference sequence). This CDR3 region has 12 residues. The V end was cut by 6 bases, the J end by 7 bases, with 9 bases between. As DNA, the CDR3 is TGTGCCAGCAGAGAAGCTGGCGGGGAGCTGTTTTTT. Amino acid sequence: CASREAGGELFF. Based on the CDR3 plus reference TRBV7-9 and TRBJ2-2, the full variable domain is DTGVSQNPRHKITKRGQNVTFRCDPISEHNRLYWYRQTLGQGPEFLTYFQNEAQLEKSRLLSDRFSAERPKGSFSTLEIQRTEQGDSAMYLCASREAGGELFFGEGSRLTVL.

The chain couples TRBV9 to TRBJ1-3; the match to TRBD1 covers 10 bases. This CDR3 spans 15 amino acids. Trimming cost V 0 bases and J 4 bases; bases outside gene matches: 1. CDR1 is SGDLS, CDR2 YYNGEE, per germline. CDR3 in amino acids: CASSVAGQGGNTIYF. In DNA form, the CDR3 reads TGTGCCAGCAGCGTAGCGGGACAGGGGGGAAACACCATATATTTT.

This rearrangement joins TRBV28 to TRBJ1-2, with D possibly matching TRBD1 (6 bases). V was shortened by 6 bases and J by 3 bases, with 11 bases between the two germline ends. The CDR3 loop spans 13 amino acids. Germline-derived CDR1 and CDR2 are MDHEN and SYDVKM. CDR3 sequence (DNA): TGTGCCAGCAGCTCACAGGGTTACTATGGCTACACCTTC. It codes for CASSSQGYYGYTF.

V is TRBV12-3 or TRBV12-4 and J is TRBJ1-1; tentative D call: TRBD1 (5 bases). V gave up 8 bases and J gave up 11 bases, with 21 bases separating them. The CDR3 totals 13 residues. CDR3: CASLIAGRGQAFF. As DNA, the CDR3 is TGTGCCAGCCTCATCGCGGGGCGGGGTCAGGCTTTCTTT.

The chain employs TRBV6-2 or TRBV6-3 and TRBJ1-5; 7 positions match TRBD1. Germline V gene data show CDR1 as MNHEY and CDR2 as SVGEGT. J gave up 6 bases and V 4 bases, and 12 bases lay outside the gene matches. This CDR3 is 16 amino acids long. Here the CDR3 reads CASSSQQGGESQPQHF. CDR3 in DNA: TGTGCCAGCAGTTCCCAACAAGGGGGCGAGAGTCAGCCCCAGCATTTT.

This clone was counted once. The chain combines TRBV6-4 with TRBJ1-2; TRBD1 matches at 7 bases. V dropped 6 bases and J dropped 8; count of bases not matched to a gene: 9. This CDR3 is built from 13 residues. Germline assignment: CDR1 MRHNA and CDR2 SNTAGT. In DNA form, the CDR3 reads TGTGCCAGCAGCAGAGACAGGGTGGGCGGCTACACCTTC. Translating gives CASSRDRVGGYTF.

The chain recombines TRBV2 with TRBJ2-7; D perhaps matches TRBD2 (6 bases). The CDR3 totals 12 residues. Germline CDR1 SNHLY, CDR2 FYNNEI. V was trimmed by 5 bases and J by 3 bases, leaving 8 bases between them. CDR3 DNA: TGTGCCAGCAGTCAGGACTACTACGAGCAGTACTTC. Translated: CASSQDYYEQYF.

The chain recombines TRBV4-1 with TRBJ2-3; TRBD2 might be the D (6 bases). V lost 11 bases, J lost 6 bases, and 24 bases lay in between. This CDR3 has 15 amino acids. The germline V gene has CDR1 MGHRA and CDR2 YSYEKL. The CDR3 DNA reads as TGCGCCGGTTCCGGGGGACTGCCAGCGGTTGATACGCAGTATTTT. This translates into CAGSGGLPAVDTQYF.

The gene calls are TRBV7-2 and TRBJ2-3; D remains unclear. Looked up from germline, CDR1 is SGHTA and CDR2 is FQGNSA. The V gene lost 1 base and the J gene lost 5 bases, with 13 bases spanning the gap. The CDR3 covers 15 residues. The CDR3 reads CASSLENKPQDTQYF. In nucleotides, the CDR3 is TGTGCCAGCAGCTTAGAAAACAAACCGCAAGATACGCAGTATTTT.

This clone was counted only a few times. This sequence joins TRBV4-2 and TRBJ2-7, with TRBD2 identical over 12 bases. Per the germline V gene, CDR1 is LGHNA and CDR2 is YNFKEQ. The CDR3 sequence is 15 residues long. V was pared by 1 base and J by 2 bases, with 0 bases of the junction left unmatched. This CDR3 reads CASSQGLAGAYEQYF. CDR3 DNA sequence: TGTGCCAGCAGCCAAGGACTAGCGGGGGCCTACGAGCAGTACTTC.

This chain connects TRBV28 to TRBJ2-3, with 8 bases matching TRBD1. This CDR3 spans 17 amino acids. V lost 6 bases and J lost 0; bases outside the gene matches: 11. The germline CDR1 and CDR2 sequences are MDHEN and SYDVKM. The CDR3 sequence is CASSPPGQATSTDTQYF. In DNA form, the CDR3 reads TGTGCCAGCAGCCCACCGGGACAGGCAACTAGCACAGATACGCAGTATTTT. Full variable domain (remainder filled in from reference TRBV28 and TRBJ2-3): DVKVTQSSRYLVKRTGEKVFLECVQDMDHENMFWYRQDPGLGLRLIYFSYDVKMKEKGDIPEGYSVSREKKERFSLILESASTNQTSMYLCASSPPGQATSTDTQYFGPGTRLTVL.

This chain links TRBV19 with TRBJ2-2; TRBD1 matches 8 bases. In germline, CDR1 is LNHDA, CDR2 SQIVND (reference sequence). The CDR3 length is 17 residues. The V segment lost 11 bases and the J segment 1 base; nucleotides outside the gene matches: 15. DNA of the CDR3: TGTGCCTCAGTATCCGACCCGACAGGGGTGAACACCGGGGAGCTGTTTTTT. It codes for CASVSDPTGVNTGELFF.

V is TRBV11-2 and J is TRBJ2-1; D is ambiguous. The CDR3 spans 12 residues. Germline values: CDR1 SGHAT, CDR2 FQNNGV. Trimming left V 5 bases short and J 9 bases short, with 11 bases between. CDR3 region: CASSLISSEQFF. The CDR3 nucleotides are TGTGCCAGCAGCCTTATTAGTAGTGAGCAGTTCTTC.

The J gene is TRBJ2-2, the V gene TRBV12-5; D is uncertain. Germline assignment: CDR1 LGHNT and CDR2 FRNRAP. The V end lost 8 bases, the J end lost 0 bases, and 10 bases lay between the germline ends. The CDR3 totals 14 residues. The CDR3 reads CASRSEANTGELFF. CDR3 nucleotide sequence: TGTGCTAGTAGATCAGAAGCGAACACCGGGGAGCTGTTTTTT.

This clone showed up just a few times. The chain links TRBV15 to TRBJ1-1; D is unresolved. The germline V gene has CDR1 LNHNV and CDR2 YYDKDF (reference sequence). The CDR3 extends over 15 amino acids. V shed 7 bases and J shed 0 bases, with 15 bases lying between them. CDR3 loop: CATKEGRPMNTEAFF. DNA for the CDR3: TGTGCCACCAAAGAGGGCAGGCCTATGAACACTGAAGCTTTCTTT.